This T cell receptor beta chain was obtained from a study of blood T cell repertoires in COVID-19. In the study's own analysis: The assay estimated nucleated cells by amplifying reference gene primers. The table came from immunoSEQ multiplex PCR; TCRdb's copy has only in-frame clones and leaves some out. V and J calls and clone size are copied from that table; D and trimming were computed from the DNA. Among over 40,000 clones listed, approximately 84% were seen once. The CDR3 runs 17 residues. CDR1 is PRHDT, CDR2 FYEKMQ, per germline (reference sequence). V was shortened by 3 bases and J by 6 bases, with 22 bases between the two germline ends.

The chain links TRBV13 to TRBJ2-3; no clear D. The TCR originated in a human donor in a cohort sampled during active COVID-19. What was sequenced was peripheral blood. The CDR3 sequence: CASSFSDVSLVLDTQYF. In nucleotides, the CDR3 is TGTGCCAGCAGCTTTTCCGACGTTAGCTTGGTTTTGGATACGCAGTATTTT.